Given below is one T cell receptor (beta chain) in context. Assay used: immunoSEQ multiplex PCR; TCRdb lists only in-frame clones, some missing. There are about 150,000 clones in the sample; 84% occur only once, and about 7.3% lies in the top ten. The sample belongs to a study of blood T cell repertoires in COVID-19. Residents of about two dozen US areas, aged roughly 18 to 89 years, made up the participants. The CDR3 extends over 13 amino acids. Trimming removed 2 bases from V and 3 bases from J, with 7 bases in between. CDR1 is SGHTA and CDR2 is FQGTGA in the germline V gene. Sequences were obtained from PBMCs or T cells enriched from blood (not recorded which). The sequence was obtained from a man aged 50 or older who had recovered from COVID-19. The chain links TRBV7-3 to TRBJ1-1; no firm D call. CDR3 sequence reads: CASSLGQHTEAFF. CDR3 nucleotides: TGTGCCAGCAGCTTAGGGCAACACACTGAAGCTTTCTTT.